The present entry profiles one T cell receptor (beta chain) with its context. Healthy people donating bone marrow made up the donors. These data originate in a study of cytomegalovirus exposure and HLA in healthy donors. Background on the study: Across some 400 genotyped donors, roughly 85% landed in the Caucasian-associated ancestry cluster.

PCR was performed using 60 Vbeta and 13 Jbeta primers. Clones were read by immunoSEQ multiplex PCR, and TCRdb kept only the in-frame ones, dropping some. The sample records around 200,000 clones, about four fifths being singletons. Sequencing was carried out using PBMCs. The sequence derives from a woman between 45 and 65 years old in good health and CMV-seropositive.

CDR3 sequence (DNA): TGTGCCAGCAGAGGACTCGACAGGGATGCTTCACCCCTCCACTTT. Its translation is CASRGLDRDASPLHF. This chain links TRBV6-6 with TRBJ1-6; 7 nucleotides match TRBD1. This CDR3 is built from 15 residues. The germline V gene has CDR1 MNHNY and CDR2 SVGAGI (reference sequence). The V gene end was trimmed by 6 bases and the J gene end by 9 bases; junction bases not matched to a gene: 11.